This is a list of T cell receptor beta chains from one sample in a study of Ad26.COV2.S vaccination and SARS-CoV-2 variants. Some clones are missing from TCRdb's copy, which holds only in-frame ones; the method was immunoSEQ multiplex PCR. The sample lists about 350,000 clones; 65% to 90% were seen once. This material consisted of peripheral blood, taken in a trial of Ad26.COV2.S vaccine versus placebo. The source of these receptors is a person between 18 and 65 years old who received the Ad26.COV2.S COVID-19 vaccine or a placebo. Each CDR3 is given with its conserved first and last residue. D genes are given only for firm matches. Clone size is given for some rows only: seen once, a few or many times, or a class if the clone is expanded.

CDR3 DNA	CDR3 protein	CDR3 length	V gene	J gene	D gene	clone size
TGTGCCAGCAGTTACTCTACCCCGGGACAGGGGGAGAAAGAGAACATGAACACTGAAGCTTTCTTT	CASSYSTPGQGEKENMNTEAFF	22	TRBV6-7	TRBJ1-1	TRBD1	.
TGTGCCAGCAGTTACCCAAGACAGGGGACTAGCGGGAGGCGGTGGACCCAGTACTTC	CASSYPRQGTSGRRWTQYF	19	TRBV6-2/TRBV6-3	TRBJ2-5	TRBD2	.
TGCAGTGCTAGAGTCCGCGAGCAGTACTTC	CSARVREQYF	10	TRBV20-1	TRBJ2-7	.	.
TGTGCCAGCGGCGGTGGGGGACAGGGTAGTGAAGGCTACACCTTC	CASGGGGQGSEGYTF	15	TRBV9	TRBJ1-2	TRBD1	.
TGTGCCTGCCGAGAGTTGCGGGTTGGGGGGAGAAATGAGCAGTTCTTC	CACRELRVGGRNEQFF	16	TRBV28	TRBJ2-1	.	.
TGTGCCAGCAGCTTGGCACAGGGGGAGCAGTACTTC	CASSLAQGEQYF	12	TRBV11-2	TRBJ2-7	TRBD1	once
TGTGCCAGTAGTATTGACAGATTGAACACTGAAGCTTTCTTT	CASSIDRLNTEAFF	14	TRBV19	TRBJ1-1	.	.
TGTGCCAGCAGCTCAACGGGACATCCTAATCAGCCCCAGCATTTT	CASSSTGHPNQPQHF	15	TRBV7-9	TRBJ1-5	.	.
TGTGCCAGCAGCCAAGGTCTTTACGAGCAGTACTTC	CASSQGLYEQYF	12	TRBV3-1/TRBV3-2	TRBJ2-7	.	.
TGCGCCAGCAGCTTGGATCGGGGAATTGGATCACCCCTCCACTTT	CASSLDRGIGSPLHF	15	TRBV5-1	TRBJ1-6	.	few
TGTGCCAGCAGCCGGGGTGGATCCTACGAGCAGTACTTC	CASSRGGSYEQYF	13	TRBV4-2	TRBJ2-7	.	.
TGTGCCAGCTCAAATAGACAGAGGACGAACACCGGGGAGCTGTTTTTT	CASSNRQRTNTGELFF	16	TRBV18	TRBJ2-2	.	once
TGTGCCTGCTCAGAAAAAACAGGGTCCTACACCTTAAGACGCACAGATACGCAGTATTTT	CACSEKTGSYTLRRTDTQYF	20	TRBV30	TRBJ2-3	.	.
TGTGCCAGCAGTTCCGAGGGCACCGTCGTTTGGGGGACCCAGTACTTC	CASSSEGTVVWGTQYF	16	TRBV6-2/TRBV6-3	TRBJ2-5	.	.
TGTGCCAGCAGCCAGCCTCGACTAGCGGGTGAGACCCAGTACTTC	CASSQPRLAGETQYF	15	TRBV3-1/TRBV3-2	TRBJ2-5	TRBD2	.
TGCGCCAGCAGTGAGTCGACGGGTTTTCAAGAGACCCAGTACTTC	CASSESTGFQETQYF	15	TRBV10-1	TRBJ2-5	.	.
TGCGCCAGCAGCCAAGATGCGACAGGGGTTTTCAATGAGCAGTTCTTC	CASSQDATGVFNEQFF	16	TRBV4-1	TRBJ2-1	TRBD1	.
TGCGCCAGCATTGCTAGTAAAAACACTGAAGCTTTCTTT	CASIASKNTEAFF	13	TRBV10-2	TRBJ1-1	.	.
TGTGCCAGCACAGTAGCGGGAGGGCCCGCGACCGGGGAGCTGTTTTTT	CASTVAGGPATGELFF	16	TRBV13	TRBJ2-2	TRBD2	.
TGTGCCAGCAGCCCATTAGCGGGAGGCCCCTCCGAGCAGTACTTC	CASSPLAGGPSEQYF	15	TRBV7-2	TRBJ2-7	TRBD2	once
TGTGCCAGTAGTTCCCATGGGGCAGGGATAAGAAATGAAAAACTGTTTTTT	CASSSHGAGIRNEKLFF	17	TRBV19	TRBJ1-4	.	once
TGTGCCAGCAGCTTAGAGTCCAGTGCAGGAGCTTTATTCTCCAAAAACATTCAGTACTTC	CASSLESSAGALFSKNIQYF	20	TRBV11-2	TRBJ2-4	.	.
TGTGCCACCACAGCACGGACCGGGGAGCTGTTTTTT	CATTARTGELFF	12	TRBV27	TRBJ2-2	.	.
TGCGCCAGCAGTGAGGACAGGGATCATGGCTACACCTTC	CASSEDRDHGYTF	13	TRBV10-1	TRBJ1-2	TRBD1	.
TGTGCCAGTAGTTCCCGGGACCACTCTGGGGCCAACGTCCTGACTTTC	CASSSRDHSGANVLTF	16	TRBV19	TRBJ2-6	.	.
TGTGCCACCAGCAGAGCGCGGCGGGGGGGCGTGGACATTCAGTACTTC	CATSRARRGGVDIQYF	16	TRBV15	TRBJ2-4	TRBD2	.
TGCGCCAGCAGCCACGGGACAGGTTCGGGTGAAAAACTGTTTTTT	CASSHGTGSGEKLFF	15	TRBV4-3	TRBJ1-4	TRBD1	.
TGTGCCAGCAGCTTGGGCGGGGGCCCAAGGAACACTGAAGCTTTCTTT	CASSLGGGPRNTEAFF	16	TRBV5-8	TRBJ1-1	.	.
TGTGCCAGCAGTGATTGGGGTTCTAATGGCTACACCTTC	CASSDWGSNGYTF	13	TRBV6-1	TRBJ1-2	.	.
TGTGCCAGCACCTCGGCGGTAGCGGGGCATACCGGGGAGCTGTTTTTT	CASTSAVAGHTGELFF	16	TRBV27	TRBJ2-2	TRBD2	.